One and the same sample provided the 22 T cell receptor beta chains below, sequenced in a study of shared clonotypes between healthy human individuals (TCRdb year 2020). CD8 naive samples were obtained by positive selection for CCR7 among CD45RO-negative cells, yielding a CD45RA+CCR7+ population from which TemRA cells were excluded. The receptor library was made with the immunoSEQ multiplex PCR assay. TCRdb re-hosts the immuneACCESS table, in-frame sequences only. Its copies lack some clones; in the studies checked, an unresolved V gene accounts for under half of them, and the cause for the rest is not known. The sample table holds around 1.9 million clones, of which around 93% were seen once. Clones ranked in the top ten supply approximately 1.6% of the sample. The specimen was naive CD8+ T cells from PBMCs. The sample's cell subset or site label is to be understood as: CD45RA+CCR7+. The receptors come from a man younger than 35 in good health. Some clones in this sample may be carry-over from other donors' samples.

For this clone: Other DNA sequences within the sample encode an identical CDR3. The chain combines TRBV7-8 with TRBJ2-1, with D unclear. Trimming removed 5 bases from V and 5 bases from J, with 4 bases in between. The CDR3 length is 11 residues. Looked up from germline, CDR1 is SGHVS and CDR2 is FQNEAQ. The CDR3 coding sequence is TGTGCCAGCAGCACGGACAATGAGCAGTTCTTC. It encodes CASSTDNEQFF.

The gene calls are TRBV29-1 and TRBJ1-1; 7 positions agree with TRBD1. Trimming at V came to 7 bases and at J to 4 bases, leaving 9 bases not matched to a gene. The CDR3 contains 13 residues. Germline assignment: CDR1 SQVTM and CDR2 ANQGSEA. The CDR3 DNA follows: TGCAGCGGTGTACAGGGGTGGGCCACTGAAGCTTTCTTT. Protein sequence: CSGVQGWATEAFF.

With regard to this clone: Other DNA sequences within the sample encode an identical CDR3. Written as DNA, the CDR3 is TGCAGCGTTGTTGCGGGAGGGTCCTACGAGCAGTACTTC. Translation: CSVVAGGSYEQYF. The rearrangement links TRBV29-1 to TRBJ2-7; 9 nucleotides agree with TRBD2. V trimming: 4 bases; J trimming: 1 base; junction bases outside the gene matches: 2. The CDR3 is made up of 13 amino acids. The germline gives CDR1 SQVTM, CDR2 ANQGSEA.

The chain uses TRBV9 and TRBJ1-1, with 11 bases aligning to TRBD1. V lost 4 bases and J lost 0; bases outside the gene matches: 8. The CDR3 sequence is 17 residues long. The germline V gene encodes CDR1 SGDLS and CDR2 YYNGEE. For the CDR3, the DNA is TGTGCCAGCAGCTCCGGACAGGGGGCGGCTATGAACACTGAAGCTTTCTTT. It specifies CASSSGQGAAMNTEAFF.

The V call is TRBV15, the J call TRBJ1-1, with D uncertain. The CDR3 has 15 residues. Germline loops: CDR1 LNHNV, CDR2 YYDKDF (reference sequence). Trimming shortened V by 0 bases and J by 1 base, and 9 bases separated the two germline ends. Written as DNA, the CDR3 is TGTGCCACCAGCAGAGATCGCGGAGGGAACACTGAAGCTTTCTTT. Translation: CATSRDRGGNTEAFF.

J is TRBJ2-1 and V is TRBV27; D ambiguous. Trimming removed 2 bases at V and 5 bases at J, with 7 bases between. Germline CDR1 MNHEY, CDR2 SMNVEV (reference sequence). This CDR3 comprises 13 residues. The CDR3 coding sequence is TGTGCCAGCAGTTTAGGGTCTGACAATGAGCAGTTCTTC. As protein: CASSLGSDNEQFF.

The chain has TRBV29-1 and TRBJ2-1; 11 positions match TRBD2. Germline V gene data show CDR1 as SQVTM and CDR2 as ANQGSEA. This CDR3 spans 16 amino acids. V lost 5 bases to trimming and J lost 0 bases; unmatched junction nucleotides: 6. The CDR3 sequence is CSVPTSGVLSYNEQFF. The CDR3 nucleotides are TGCAGCGTTCCGACTAGCGGGGTTCTCTCCTACAATGAGCAGTTCTTC.

This clone was counted a few times. Distinct nucleotide sequences in the sample also encode this CDR3. The rearrangement uses TRBV28 and TRBJ1-1, with D uncertain. Per germline, CDR1 MDHEN and CDR2 SYDVKM. Trimming took off 6 bases at V and 1 base at J, with 12 bases between the two ends. The CDR3 is 14 amino acids. CDR3 sequence (DNA): TGTGCCAGCAGCCTCGCCGGAGGGAACACTGAAGCTTTCTTT. Its translation is CASSLAGGNTEAFF.

This clone was picked up one time. CDR3 amino acids: CASTLAGGGNQPQHF. For the CDR3, the DNA is TGCGCCAGCACCTTAGCGGGGGGCGGCAATCAGCCCCAGCATTTT. The chain joins TRBV10-2 to TRBJ1-5; a possible D gene is TRBD1 (6 bases). The CDR3 spans 15 residues. Trimming shortened V by 7 bases and J by 2 bases, and 15 bases separated the two germline ends. Germline CDR1 WSHSY, CDR2 SAAADI.

The V and J genes are TRBV7-9 and TRBJ2-3; D perhaps matches TRBD2 (6 bases). CDR1 is SEHNR, CDR2 FQNEAQ, per germline (reference sequence). Trimming shortened V by 8 bases and J by 11 bases, and 17 bases separated the two germline ends. This CDR3 comprises 12 residues. The CDR3 DNA sequence: TGTGCCAGCGCAAAGGGGCGGGACCAGCAGTATTTT. Encoded protein: CASAKGRDQQYF.

Comments on this clone: This sample includes further DNA sequences coding for the same CDR3. The chain joins TRBV19 to TRBJ2-1, with TRBD1 as a possible D gene (6 bases). CDR1 is LNHDA, CDR2 SQIVND, per germline (reference sequence). The CDR3 is 12 amino acids. The V and J ends lost 6 bases and 3 bases respectively, with 6 bases between them. In DNA, the CDR3 is TGTGCCAGTAGACAGGGCTACAATGAGCAGTTCTTC. The encoded protein is CASRQGYNEQFF.

V and J are TRBV7-2 and TRBJ2-7; 7 bases fit TRBD1. Germline V gene lookup returns CDR1 SGHTA and CDR2 FQGNSA. The junction had 26 bases not matched to a gene; V was cut back by 5 bases and J by 7 bases. The CDR3 sequence is 19 residues long. CDR3 sequence: CASSPDRPVRTGLVREQYF. CDR3 DNA: TGTGCCAGCAGCCCCGATAGACCGGTCCGGACAGGCCTAGTACGTGAGCAGTACTTC.

On this clone itself: The sample carries other DNA sequences with the same CDR3. The chain combines TRBV27 with TRBJ2-7; D gene ambiguous. The CDR3 is 13 residues long. CDR1 is MNHEY, CDR2 SMNVEV, per germline (reference sequence). Trimming pared 3 bases from V and 1 base from J, leaving 7 bases between. CDR3 loop: CASSLTSSYEQYF. DNA of the CDR3: TGTGCCAGCAGTTTGACATCGTCCTACGAGCAGTACTTC.

The chain couples TRBV27 to TRBJ1-2; no clear D. Trimming took off 5 bases at V and 6 bases at J, with 16 bases between the two ends. Germline V gene lookup returns CDR1 MNHEY and CDR2 SMNVEV (reference sequence). The CDR3 extends over 14 amino acids. The CDR3 DNA reads TGTGCCAGCAGTCCCCCGGGAGGGCTTAATGGCTACACCTTC. Its protein is CASSPPGGLNGYTF.

This chain connects TRBV4-1 to TRBJ1-4, with a possible D match to TRBD1 (6 bases). This CDR3 is 19 amino acids long. Looked up from germline, CDR1 is MGHRA and CDR2 is YSYEKL. V was pared by 1 base and J by 3 bases, with 21 bases between. Here the CDR3 DNA reads TGCGCCAGCAGCCAAGTAAAGACAGGACTGTTAGGGGCTAATGAAAAACTGTTTTTT. Its protein product is CASSQVKTGLLGANEKLFF.

The genes are TRBV4-1 and TRBJ2-2; TRBD1 matches 7 bases. V shed 4 bases, J shed 3 bases, and the junction held 8 bases outside the gene matches. This CDR3 is built from 16 residues. Germline assignment: CDR1 MGHRA and CDR2 YSYEKL. CDR3 DNA: TGCGCCAGCAGCCCCCACCTTACAGGGGACACCGGGGAGCTGTTTTTT. The encoded protein is CASSPHLTGDTGELFF.

V and J are TRBV28 and TRBJ2-7; D possibly corresponds to TRBD2 (6 bases). With 3 bases removed from V and 3 bases from J, the gap between germline ends came to 12 bases. Germline V gives CDR1 MDHEN, CDR2 SYDVKM. The CDR3 loop spans 14 amino acids. CDR3 DNA: TGTGCCAGCAGTTTGGAGGGGATGGACTACGAGCAGTACTTC. It is translated as CASSLEGMDYEQYF.

The CDR3, as DNA: TGCGCCAGCAGTTCCGGGACTAGCGTTTGGGGCACAGATACGCAGTATTTT. Translated: CASSSGTSVWGTDTQYF. The chain combines TRBV5-1 with TRBJ2-3; TRBD2 agrees at 10 bases. The CDR3 is 17 residues long. J lost 1 base, V lost 5 bases, and 10 bases had no gene match. Per germline, CDR1 SGHRS and CDR2 YFSETQ.

This chain links TRBV4-2 with TRBJ2-2; 9 positions match TRBD2. The germline CDR1 and CDR2 sequences are LGHNA and YNFKEQ. This CDR3 has 17 residues. The ends lost 3 bases at V and 5 bases at J; junction bases unmatched: 10. In DNA form, the CDR3 reads TGTGCCAGCAGCCACCCATGGGCGGGAGGGACGACCGGGGAGCTGTTTTTT. Its translation: CASSHPWAGGTTGELFF.

This clone was counted a single time. The gene calls are TRBV5-6 and TRBJ2-1; TRBD2 matches 9 bases. The CDR3 is 14 residues long. Germline V lookup: CDR1 SGHDT, CDR2 YYEEEE. V shed 5 bases, J shed 2 bases, and the junction held 2 bases outside the gene matches. The CDR3 DNA follows: TGTGCCAGCAGAAGCGGGGGGCCCTACAATGAGCAGTTCTTC. Protein: CASRSGGPYNEQFF.

The chain has TRBV21-1 and TRBJ2-7; the D segment call TRBD1 is taken from the table without a DNA check. TRBV21-1 is noted as a pseudogene. The CDR3 has 14 amino acids. The CDR3 DNA reads as TGTGCCAGCAGCAAACTTGGCCCCGCCAACGAGCAGTACTTC. Protein product: CASSKLGPANEQYF.

The table lists this clone with a few counts. This chain joins TRBV9 and TRBJ2-3, with D unclear. The V end lost 3 bases, the J end lost 2 bases, and 4 bases lay between the germline ends. Per the germline V gene, CDR1 is SGDLS and CDR2 is YYNGEE. The CDR3 sequence is 12 residues long. CDR3 bases: TGTGCCAGCAGCGATTACACAGATACGCAGTATTTT. It is translated as CASSDYTDTQYF.